The 31 T cell receptor beta chains reported below all come from one sample, sequenced in a study of shared clonotypes between healthy human individuals. Method: immunoSEQ multiplex PCR; TCRdb's copy keeps in-frame clones and lacks some. This repertoire shows around 1.5 million clones, around 98% found once; its top ten account for about 0.4%. The sequenced sample consisted of naive CD4+ T cells sorted from blood. Subset denoted: CD45RA+ positively selected. The receptors originated from a man aged 25 to 40 in good health.

The V gene is TRBV27, the J gene TRBJ2-5; TRBD2 matches 8 bases. V shed 5 bases, J shed 4 bases, and the junction held 9 bases outside the gene matches. The CDR3 extends over 15 amino acids. Per germline, CDR1 MNHEY and CDR2 SMNVEV (reference sequence). This chain's CDR3 is CASSIAGTRSETQYF. CDR3 DNA: TGTGCCAGCAGTATAGCGGGAACTCGGTCAGAGACCCAGTACTTC.

The J gene is TRBJ2-7, the V gene TRBV7-3; 7 nucleotides align to TRBD1. Germline CDR1 is SGHTA and CDR2 is FQGTGA. V was clipped by 5 bases and J by 4 bases; unmatched bases: 8. The CDR3 extends over 14 amino acids. The DNA for the CDR3 is TGTGCCAGCAGCCCGTCCGGGACAGATTACGAGCAGTACTTC. Its protein product is CASSPSGTDYEQYF.

The chain has TRBV10-2 and TRBJ2-1; tentatively, D is TRBD2 (6 bases). V was shortened by 6 bases and J by 6 bases, with 15 bases between the two germline ends. The V gene's germline CDR1 is WSHSY and CDR2 SAAADI. CDR3 length: 14 residues. The DNA of the CDR3 is TGCGCCAGCAGCACTAGCCGTTCGGGCAATGAGCAGTTCTTC. The encoded protein is CASSTSRSGNEQFF.

CDR3 amino acids: CSVSTWGLAFF. DNA of the CDR3: TGCAGCGTCTCGACTTGGGGGCTGGCTTTCTTT. The V and J genes are TRBV29-1 and TRBJ1-1; D is possibly TRBD1 (6 bases). From germline, CDR1 is SQVTM and CDR2 ANQGSEA. CDR3 length: 11 amino acids. With 6 bases removed from V and 11 bases from J, the gap between germline ends came to 16 bases.

About this clone: This sample includes further DNA sequences coding for the same CDR3. This rearrangement joins TRBV5-1 to TRBJ1-3; 7 bases align to TRBD1. The V gene end was trimmed by 0 bases and the J gene end by 3 bases; junction bases not matched to a gene: 3. The CDR3 totals 15 residues. Germline V gives CDR1 SGHRS, CDR2 YFSETQ. CDR3 coding DNA: TGCGCCAGCAGCTTGGCAGGGGGAAGTGGAAACACCATATATTTT. Translated, it gives CASSLAGGSGNTIYF.

The V gene is TRBV11-2, the J gene TRBJ1-1, with TRBD1 matching over 8 bases. The CDR3 has 16 amino acids. Germline-derived CDR1 and CDR2 are SGHAT and FQNNGV. Unmatched junction bases numbered 10, after V lost 5 bases and J lost 2 bases. For the CDR3, the DNA is TGTGCCAGCAGCGCAATCAGGGGGCCGTCAAACACTGAAGCTTTCTTT. This encodes CASSAIRGPSNTEAFF.

This rearrangement joins TRBV4-1 to TRBJ2-7; TRBD2 matches 10 bases. Germline lookup yields CDR1 MGHRA and CDR2 YSYEKL. The CDR3 has 19 residues. The J segment lost 2 bases and the V segment lost 0 bases, leaving 13 bases of the junction unmatched. The CDR3 region has the DNA TGCGCCAGCAGCCAAGAGGTTGGGACTAGCGCCCCCCGTCCCTACGAGCAGTACTTC. It yields the protein CASSQEVGTSAPRPYEQYF.

This sequence joins TRBV7-9 and TRBJ2-7; D may be TRBD1 (6 bases). The CDR3 consists of 15 residues. CDR1 is SEHNR, CDR2 FQNEAQ, per germline (reference sequence). Between the trimmed V and J ends, which lost 5 bases and 1 base, there was a span of 15 bases. The CDR3, as DNA: TGTGCCAGCAGCCCCCCAGGGGAGCTATCCTACGAGCAGTACTTC. Residues: CASSPPGELSYEQYF. The variable domain in full, completed from reference TRBV7-9 and TRBJ2-7, reads DTGVSQNPRHKITKRGQNVTFRCDPISEHNRLYWYRQTLGQGPEFLTYFQNEAQLEKSRLLSDRFSAERPKGSFSTLEIQRTEQGDSAMYLCASSPPGELSYEQYFGPGTRLTVT.

Turning to this clone: Other DNA sequences in this specimen translate into the identical CDR3. The chain is built from TRBV2 and TRBJ2-5; no definite D call. Trimming left V 8 bases short and J 4 bases short, with 2 bases between. The germline V gene encodes CDR1 SNHLY and CDR2 FYNNEI. This CDR3 is 9 amino acids long. In DNA form, the CDR3 reads TGTGCCAGCGGAGAGACCCAGTACTTC. Translated: CASGETQYF. Supplemented by reference TRBV2 and TRBJ2-5, the full variable domain reads EPEVTQTPSHQVTQMGQEVILRCVPISNHLYFYWYRQILGQKVEFLVSFYNNEISEKSEIFDDQFSVERPDGSNFTLKIRSTKLEDSAMYFCASGETQYFGPGTRLLVL.

This chain connects TRBV7-8 to TRBJ2-7; 8 positions match TRBD2. The V gene's germline CDR1 is SGHVS and CDR2 FQNEAQ. After removal of 5 bases from V and 4 bases from J, the junction contained 16 bases not matched to a gene. This CDR3 spans 17 amino acids. CDR3 residues: CASSPRAASGLEYEQYF. In DNA, the CDR3 is TGTGCCAGCAGCCCCCGCGCAGCTAGCGGGCTTGAATACGAGCAGTACTTC.

The V call is TRBV5-4, the J call TRBJ1-1, with a possible D match to TRBD1 (5 bases). Trimming pared 3 bases from V and 4 bases from J, leaving 10 bases between. The germline gives CDR1 SGHNT, CDR2 YYREEE (reference sequence). The CDR3 covers 13 residues. The CDR3 DNA reads as TGTGCCAGCAGCTCCAGGGTTGGCACTGAAGCTTTCTTT. Residues: CASSSRVGTEAFF.

V and J are TRBV6-4 and TRBJ1-1; D remains unclear. Per the germline V gene, CDR1 is MRHNA and CDR2 is SNTAGT. V was cut by 4 bases and J by 2 bases, with 8 bases left in between. The CDR3 loop spans 13 amino acids. The CDR3 DNA is TGTGCCAGCAGTGTTACAGCCAACACTGAAGCTTTCTTT. Translation: CASSVTANTEAFF.

The chain joins TRBV11-2 to TRBJ2-7; 11 positions agree with TRBD1. The germline V gene encodes CDR1 SGHAT and CDR2 FQNNGV. The CDR3 loop spans 14 amino acids. Germline trimming cut 7 bases from V and 4 bases from J; bases unmatched to any gene: 6. The CDR3 sequence: CASTHWDRGYEQYF. CDR3 DNA: TGTGCCAGCACCCACTGGGACAGGGGGTACGAGCAGTACTTC.

This chain joins TRBV11-3 and TRBJ2-7; 13 bases agree with TRBD2. Germline loops: CDR1 SGHNT, CDR2 YENEEA. V lost 6 bases, J lost 4 bases, and 21 bases stayed unmatched. The CDR3 is made up of 20 amino acids. The CDR3 loop reads CASSYRDRVGLAGDRYEQYF. CDR3 DNA: TGTGCCAGCAGTTACCGGGACAGGGTTGGACTAGCGGGAGATCGTTACGAGCAGTACTTC.

The rearrangement joins TRBV29-1 to TRBJ1-4; D is possibly TRBD1 (6 bases). The germline gives CDR1 SQVTM, CDR2 ANQGSEA. The CDR3 totals 14 residues. V lost 5 bases and J lost 2, with 12 bases in between. The CDR3 DNA follows: TGCAGCGTTACCAACAGGGCGACTAATGAAAAACTGTTTTTT. Translating it yields CSVTNRATNEKLFF.

The chain recombines TRBV7-9 with TRBJ1-2, with D possibly TRBD1 on 6 matching bases. The CDR3 consists of 12 residues. The germline V gene has CDR1 SEHNR and CDR2 FQNEAQ (reference sequence). CDR3 residues: CATAGGAYGYTF. CDR3 DNA sequence: TGTGCGACAGCGGGGGGCGCTTATGGCTACACCTTC. Looking up the rest from reference TRBV7-9 and TRBJ1-2 gives the full variable domain: DTGVSQNPRHKITKRGQNVTFRCDPISEHNRLYWYRQTLGQGPEFLTYFQNEAQLEKSRLLSDRFSAERPKGSFSTLEIQRTEQGDSAMYLCATAGGAYGYTFGSGTRLTVV.

This rearrangement joins TRBV18 to TRBJ2-1, with TRBD1 identical over 11 bases. V lost 3 bases to trimming and J lost 4 bases; unmatched junction nucleotides: 5. Germline CDR1 KGHSH, CDR2 LQKENI. The CDR3 is 16 residues long. The CDR3 region has the DNA TGTGCCAGCTCACCCCAGGACAGGGGGCTATACAATGAGCAGTTCTTC. Protein sequence: CASSPQDRGLYNEQFF.

The rearrangement joins TRBV14 to TRBJ1-1, with D possibly TRBD1 on 6 matching bases. The CDR3 is 13 amino acids. Germline V lookup: CDR1 SGHDN, CDR2 FVKESK. Trimming stripped 0 bases from V and 12 bases from J, with 14 bases between. As DNA, the CDR3 is TGTGCCAGCAGCCAAGATCTACAGGGCCGGTCTTTCTTT. This codes for CASSQDLQGRSFF. The full variable domain, in which reference TRBV14 and TRBJ1-1 provide the parts outside the CDR3, is EAGVTQFPSHSVIEKGQTVTLRCDPISGHDNLYWYRRVMGKEIKFLLHFVKESKQDESGMPNNRFLAERTGGTYSTLKVQPAELEDSGVYFCASSQDLQGRSFFGQGTRLTVV.

The gene calls are TRBV19 and TRBJ2-1; 8 bases line up with TRBD1. CDR1 LNHDA and CDR2 SQIVND come from the germline V gene (reference sequence). With 5 bases clipped from V and 4 bases from J, the junction kept 13 bases outside the gene matches. The CDR3 runs 17 residues. CDR3 region: CASSPADRVGIYNEQFF. For the CDR3, the DNA is TGTGCCAGTAGTCCAGCGGACAGGGTGGGGATTTACAATGAGCAGTTCTTC. Full variable domain (rest looked up from reference TRBV19 and TRBJ2-1): DGGITQSPKYLFRKEGQNVTLSCEQNLNHDAMYWYRQDPGQGLRLIYYSQIVNDFQKGDIAEGYSVSREKKESFPLTVTSAQKNPTAFYLCASSPADRVGIYNEQFFGPGTRLTVL.

The chain is built from TRBV29-1 and TRBJ2-2; D is possibly TRBD1 (5 bases). The CDR3 spans 14 residues. Per the germline V gene, CDR1 is SQVTM and CDR2 is ANQGSEA. Trimming took 0 bases from V and 5 from J, leaving 10 bases between them. The CDR3 reads CSVEDWPGTGELFF. The DNA for the CDR3 is TGCAGCGTTGAAGATTGGCCAGGGACCGGGGAGCTGTTTTTT.

The rearrangement joins TRBV30 to TRBJ1-1, with a tentative D call TRBD1 (5 bases). The CDR3 extends over 13 amino acids. The V and J ends lost 3 bases and 4 bases respectively, with 12 bases between them. Looked up from germline, CDR1 is GTSNPN and CDR2 is SVGIG (reference sequence). As DNA, the CDR3 is TGTGCCTGGAGGTCAAGCGGGGGCACTGAAGCTTTCTTT. Its protein is CAWRSSGGTEAFF. Filled out from reference TRBV30 and TRBJ1-1, the complete variable domain reads SQTIHQWPATLVQPVGSPLSLECTVEGTSNPNLYWYRQAAGRGLQLLFYSVGIGQISSEVPQNLSASRPQDRQFILSSKKLLLSDSGFYLCAWRSSGGTEAFFGQGTRLTVV.

This clone was counted once. The chain employs TRBV18 and TRBJ1-1; a possible D gene is TRBD1 (6 bases). Germline V gene lookup returns CDR1 KGHSH and CDR2 LQKENI. There are 13 residues in the CDR3. Trimming took off 3 bases at V and 8 bases at J, with 13 bases between the two ends. The DNA of the CDR3 is TGTGCCAGCTCACCCGCAGGACAGATCGAAGCTTTCTTT. It codes for CASSPAGQIEAFF.

The genes are TRBV7-9 and TRBJ2-7, with 9 bases matching TRBD2. The CDR3 has 14 residues. J was trimmed by 3 bases and V by 5 bases; bases with no gene match: 5. In germline, CDR1 is SEHNR, CDR2 FQNEAQ (reference sequence). This chain's CDR3 is CASSTLAGLYEQYF. DNA of the CDR3: TGTGCCAGCAGCACTCTAGCGGGACTCTACGAGCAGTACTTC.

V and J are TRBV27 and TRBJ2-5; 8 bases map to TRBD1. Looked up from germline, CDR1 is MNHEY and CDR2 is SMNVEV (reference sequence). Germline trimming cut 5 bases from V and 1 base from J; bases unmatched to any gene: 9. The CDR3 runs 16 residues. CDR3 in amino acids: CASSRGTGEFQETQYF. Written as DNA, the CDR3 is TGTGCCAGCAGTCGGGGGACAGGAGAATTCCAAGAGACCCAGTACTTC.

The chain carries TRBV7-9 and TRBJ2-7; 12 nucleotides match TRBD2. Germline V gene lookup returns CDR1 SEHNR and CDR2 FQNEAQ (reference sequence). Germline trimming cut 5 bases from V and 4 bases from J; bases unmatched to any gene: 6. The CDR3 extends over 15 amino acids. CDR3 DNA: TGTGCCAGCAGCAACGGACTAGCGGGAAGGTACGAGCAGTACTTC. Protein product: CASSNGLAGRYEQYF.

V usage is TRBV6-8 and J usage is TRBJ2-3; 7 bases are shared with TRBD2. Germline V CDR1 and CDR2: MNHGY, SAAAGT. CDR3 length: 16 amino acids. CDR3 DNA: TGTGGCTCGACGGGGCTAGCGGAGGTCTGCACAGATACGCAGTATTTT. Protein sequence: CGSTGLAEVCTDTQYF.

The gene calls are TRBV10-2 and TRBJ2-7; D may be TRBD1 or TRBD2 (5 bases each). V lost 7 bases to trimming and J lost 0 bases, with 16 bases between them. The CDR3 length is 15 residues. Per germline, CDR1 WSHSY and CDR2 SAAADI. CDR3 sequence reads: CASTKGGGSSYEQYF. CDR3 DNA sequence: TGCGCCAGCACTAAGGGTGGGGGTAGCTCCTACGAGCAGTACTTC.

In nucleotides, the CDR3 is TGTGCCAGCAGTCCGGGGATGGGGCGTATAGATACGCAGTATTTT. This gives the protein CASSPGMGRIDTQYF. The V and J genes are TRBV27 and TRBJ2-3; D is tentatively TRBD1 or TRBD2 (5 bases each). The germline CDR1 and CDR2 sequences are MNHEY and SMNVEV (reference sequence). Trimming stripped 5 bases from V and 5 bases from J, with 17 bases between. This CDR3 spans 15 amino acids.

This sequence joins TRBV2 and TRBJ1-4; TRBD1 matches 7 bases. Looked up from germline, CDR1 is SNHLY and CDR2 is FYNNEI. This CDR3 is 14 amino acids long. The V and J ends lost 4 bases and 7 bases, in that order; junction bases with no gene match: 6. DNA for the CDR3: TGTGCCAGCAGTGCCGACAGGGAAGGTGAAAAACTGTTTTTT. The encoded protein is CASSADREGEKLFF.

The sample holds one count of this clone. The chain joins TRBV5-4 to TRBJ1-4; 7 positions match TRBD1. Germline V CDR1 and CDR2: SGHNT, YYREEE (reference sequence). The CDR3 consists of 13 residues. Trimming removed 4 bases from V and 8 bases from J; junction bases left unmatched: 5. The CDR3 DNA reads TGTGCCAGCAGCGGCGGACAGGAGGAAAAACTGTTTTTT. Protein sequence: CASSGGQEEKLFF.

The rearrangement links TRBV2 to TRBJ2-3; tentatively, D is TRBD2 (7 bases). V lost 4 bases and J 10 bases, leaving 30 bases between the germline ends. Germline-derived CDR1 and CDR2 are SNHLY and FYNNEI. CDR3 length: 18 residues. The CDR3 nucleotides are TGTGCCAGCAGTGCGGGCGGGGGCGGTGTTTTGAAGATCGGGGCGCAGTATTTT. Translation gives CASSAGGGGVLKIGAQYF.